This TCR beta chain is drawn from a study of T cells in Graves' hyperthyroidism and ophthalmopathy. Study-level findings and limits: Most expanded thyroid clonotypes above 0.001 recurred in blood. The model's output predicted ophthalmopathy at a median of about 6.5 months prior to onset.

Stable Graves' hyperthyroidism denoted no ophthalmopathy progression over 18 months. PBMCs were derived from roughly 10 ml fresh peripheral blood. Germline V gene sequence: CDR1 DFQATT, CDR2 SNEGSKA (reference sequence). Losses at the gene ends were 3 bases for V and 5 bases for J; bases not matched to a gene: 13. CDR3 size: 18 residues. Amplified regions were TCR beta CDR3 sequences from RNA transcripts. During a first-round RT-PCR of the TCR CDR3, the HTBI primer set was used. TCRdb redid the calling of the multiplex PCR reads with MiXCR, one entry per CDR3 protein. The sample contains under 700,000 distinct CDR3 sequences, 15% to 20% of which appear only once. Concerning this clonotype itself: Its cognate antigen is unknown.

The receptor was derived from a woman between 18 and 29 years old with Graves' hyperthyroidism. Sequenced material: blood. This chain links TRBV20-1 with TRBJ1-6, with 10 bases aligning to TRBD1. The CDR3 nucleotides are TGCAGTGCTAGTTTTTCCCCGGACAGGGGGAAGAATAATTCACCCCTCCACTTT. Its translation is CSASFSPDRGKNNSPLHF.